This is a list of T cell receptor beta chains from one sample in a study of blood T cells in healthy people across ages. TCRdb analysed the 5' RACE reads with MiXCR anew, one entry per CDR3 protein. The sample holds over 600,000 distinct CDR3 sequences, approximately 21% seen once. Sequencing used blood. The origin of the receptors is a man between 70 and 80 years old in good health. Both conserved end residues are part of each CDR3. D genes are given only for firm matches. The size of a clone is reported for some rows only, either as once, few or many, or as a class for expanded clones.

CDR3nt: TGTGCCAGCAGTGACTCTACACGTATCTACAATGAGCAGTTCTTC
CDR3aa: CASSDSTRIYNEQFF
d_gene: .
abundance: .
j_gene: TRBJ2-1
v_gene: TRBV2

CDR3nt: TGTGCCAGCAGCAAAGGCCCAGGGGCGGGGGCAACTAATGAAAAACTGTTTTTT
CDR3aa: CASSKGPGAGATNEKLFF
d_gene: .
abundance: .
j_gene: TRBJ1-4
v_gene: TRBV21-1

CDR3nt: TGTGCCAGCAGCTTAGGGCGGGAGTCGGACAATGAGCAGTTCTTC
CDR3aa: CASSLGRESDNEQFF
d_gene: TRBD2
abundance: .
j_gene: TRBJ2-1
v_gene: TRBV7-9

CDR3nt: TGTGCCAGCGGATACAGGGGGGACACTGAAGCTTTCTTT
CDR3aa: CASGYRGDTEAFF
d_gene: TRBD1
abundance: few
j_gene: TRBJ1-1
v_gene: TRBV9

CDR3nt: TGCGCCGGCAGTGAGTCGACCCCGACTGGGACGCAGTATTTT
CDR3aa: CAGSESTPTGTQYF
d_gene: .
abundance: few
j_gene: TRBJ2-3
v_gene: TRBV10-1

CDR3nt: TGTGCCAGCAGCTTAGCCCGGGACAGGGACGAGACCCAGTACTTC
CDR3aa: CASSLARDRDETQYF
d_gene: TRBD1
abundance: few
j_gene: TRBJ2-5
v_gene: TRBV7-2

CDR3nt: TGTGCCAGCAGCTTGACGCCGGGACTAGATACGCAGTATTTT
CDR3aa: CASSLTPGLDTQYF
d_gene: .
abundance: .
j_gene: TRBJ2-3
v_gene: TRBV7-3

CDR3nt: TGTGCCAGCAGTGACAGCGTCCTCGAGGGCGAGCAGTACTTC
CDR3aa: CASSDSVLEGEQYF
d_gene: .
abundance: .
j_gene: TRBJ2-7
v_gene: TRBV6-1

CDR3nt: TGCAGCGCCCGACAGGGAAGTGAAAAACTGTTTTTT
CDR3aa: CSARQGSEKLFF
d_gene: TRBD1
abundance: few
j_gene: TRBJ1-4
v_gene: TRBV29-1

CDR3nt: TGTGCCACCCGACCGGGGGTAACGGTTAGCGGTGAGCAGTTCTTC
CDR3aa: CATRPGVTVSGEQFF
d_gene: .
abundance: few
j_gene: TRBJ2-1
v_gene: TRBV15

CDR3nt: TGTGCCAGCAGTCAAGGACGAGCTATAACCGAAAACATTCAGTACTTC
CDR3aa: CASSQGRAITENIQYF
d_gene: .
abundance: few
j_gene: TRBJ2-4
v_gene: TRBV6-2/TRBV6-3

CDR3nt: TGTGCCAGCTCACCAACGTTTGACAGCTCCTACGAGCAGTACTTC
CDR3aa: CASSPTFDSSYEQYF
d_gene: .
abundance: few
j_gene: TRBJ2-7
v_gene: TRBV18

CDR3nt: TGCAGTGCTAGAGGGGTACCAGCAACTAATGAAAAACTGTTTTTT
CDR3aa: CSARGVPATNEKLFF
d_gene: .
abundance: few
j_gene: TRBJ1-4
v_gene: TRBV20-1

CDR3nt: TGTGCCAGCAGCTTGAGAATAGCGGGGAACACCGGGGAGCTGTTTTTT
CDR3aa: CASSLRIAGNTGELFF
d_gene: TRBD2
abundance: few
j_gene: TRBJ2-2
v_gene: TRBV11-2

CDR3nt: TGTGCCAGCAGTTCATTGGACAGGGAATTACAGCCCCAGCATTTT
CDR3aa: CASSSLDRELQPQHF
d_gene: TRBD1
abundance: few
j_gene: TRBJ1-5
v_gene: TRBV6-2/TRBV6-3

CDR3nt: TGTGCCAGCAGCCGCGGGTCCTCTGGGGCCAACGTCCTGACTTTC
CDR3aa: CASSRGSSGANVLTF
d_gene: .
abundance: many
j_gene: TRBJ2-6
v_gene: TRBV6-6

CDR3nt: TGTGCCAGCAGTCCGAGGGACCAATCACGGTCAGATACGCAGTATTTT
CDR3aa: CASSPRDQSRSDTQYF
d_gene: .
abundance: once
j_gene: TRBJ2-3
v_gene: TRBV6-2/TRBV6-3

CDR3nt: TGTGCCAGCAGCCAAGAGGAGGTCTACACCTTC
CDR3aa: CASSQEEVYTF
d_gene: .
abundance: .
j_gene: TRBJ1-2
v_gene: TRBV14

CDR3nt: TGTGCCAGCAGTTTCAGGGCACTAGTGGGAGATACGCAGTATTTT
CDR3aa: CASSFRALVGDTQYF
d_gene: .
abundance: .
j_gene: TRBJ2-3
v_gene: TRBV28

CDR3nt: TGTGCCAGTAGTTGGGGACAGGGGTCCGGCGGGGAGCTGTTTTTT
CDR3aa: CASSWGQGSGGELFF
d_gene: TRBD1
abundance: few
j_gene: TRBJ2-2
v_gene: TRBV19

CDR3nt: TGTGCCAGCAGCCTTCGGACGAGGGGGGCCTCATCAGACGAGCAGTACTTC
CDR3aa: CASSLRTRGASSDEQYF
d_gene: .
abundance: few
j_gene: TRBJ2-7
v_gene: TRBV7-8

CDR3nt: TGTGCCAGTAGTATCAGCGGGAACGATGAGCAGTTCTTC
CDR3aa: CASSISGNDEQFF
d_gene: TRBD2
abundance: .
j_gene: TRBJ2-1
v_gene: TRBV19

CDR3nt: TGCAGTGCTGGGAGCTCCGGGACAGGGGGCTACGAGCAGTACTTC
CDR3aa: CSAGSSGTGGYEQYF
d_gene: TRBD1
abundance: .
j_gene: TRBJ2-7
v_gene: TRBV20-1

CDR3nt: TGTGCCAGCAGAACGACAGGCCAACAATATGGCTACACCTTC
CDR3aa: CASRTTGQQYGYTF
d_gene: .
abundance: .
j_gene: TRBJ1-2
v_gene: TRBV28

CDR3nt: TGTGCCAGCAGTCCCAGCGGGGGAATCTCTGGGGCCAACGTCCTGACTTTC
CDR3aa: CASSPSGGISGANVLTF
d_gene: TRBD2
abundance: .
j_gene: TRBJ2-6
v_gene: TRBV2

CDR3nt: TGTGCCACCAGCAGGACTAGCGGACAAGAGACCCAGTACTTC
CDR3aa: CATSRTSGQETQYF
d_gene: TRBD2
abundance: .
j_gene: TRBJ2-5
v_gene: TRBV15

CDR3nt: TGCAGTGCTAGAGATCTAGGCTTAGCGGGAGGGGATGGCTCCTACGAGCAGTACTTC
CDR3aa: CSARDLGLAGGDGSYEQYF
d_gene: TRBD2
abundance: .
j_gene: TRBJ2-7
v_gene: TRBV20-1

CDR3nt: TGTGCCAGCAGTTTAGCAGACAGGGTACGAGCTTTCTTT
CDR3aa: CASSLADRVRAFF
d_gene: TRBD1
abundance: .
j_gene: TRBJ1-1
v_gene: TRBV12-3/TRBV12-4

CDR3nt: TGTGCCAGCAGCCAAGGACTAGCGGGAGTACAAGAGACCCAGTACTTC
CDR3aa: CASSQGLAGVQETQYF
d_gene: TRBD2
abundance: many
j_gene: TRBJ2-5
v_gene: TRBV11-2

CDR3nt: TGTGCCAGCAGCCAAGATCGGACTAGCGGGAGAAATGAGCAGTTCTTC
CDR3aa: CASSQDRTSGRNEQFF
d_gene: TRBD2
abundance: few
j_gene: TRBJ2-1
v_gene: TRBV3-1

CDR3nt: TGTGCCAGCAGGTCCCGACAGGGACCCTACGAGCAGTACTTC
CDR3aa: CASRSRQGPYEQYF
d_gene: TRBD1
abundance: .
j_gene: TRBJ2-7
v_gene: TRBV7-2

CDR3nt: TGCAGTGCTAGAGAAAGGGTAGCGGGAACGAATGAGCAGTTCTTC
CDR3aa: CSARERVAGTNEQFF
d_gene: TRBD2
abundance: .
j_gene: TRBJ2-1
v_gene: TRBV20-1

CDR3nt: TGCGCCAGCAGCCAAGATTCGACTGTTATGGGTGGGGGAAACACCGGGGAGCTGTTTTTT
CDR3aa: CASSQDSTVMGGGNTGELFF
d_gene: .
abundance: few
j_gene: TRBJ2-2
v_gene: TRBV4-1

CDR3nt: TGCGCCAGCAGCCAAAGACAGGGGGCAGATGGCTACACCTTC
CDR3aa: CASSQRQGADGYTF
d_gene: TRBD1
abundance: few
j_gene: TRBJ1-2
v_gene: TRBV4-1

CDR3nt: TGTGCCAGCAGCCGCCCCGGGACTACCTACAATGAGCAGTTCTTC
CDR3aa: CASSRPGTTYNEQFF
d_gene: TRBD2
abundance: .
j_gene: TRBJ2-1
v_gene: TRBV7-9

CDR3nt: TGTGCCAGCAGCTTAGCCGCACAGGGACTACGAAACATTCAGTACTTC
CDR3aa: CASSLAAQGLRNIQYF
d_gene: .
abundance: few
j_gene: TRBJ2-4
v_gene: TRBV11-2

CDR3nt: TGCGCCAGCAACTTGGGCTTTTTGGATGAGCAGTTCTTC
CDR3aa: CASNLGFLDEQFF
d_gene: .
abundance: few
j_gene: TRBJ2-1
v_gene: TRBV5-1

CDR3nt: TGTGCCAGCAGTGAACAGGGGTTCCAAGAGACCCAGTACTTC
CDR3aa: CASSEQGFQETQYF
d_gene: .
abundance: .
j_gene: TRBJ2-5
v_gene: TRBV6-1

CDR3nt: TGTGCCAGCTCAGCCAGAGCTAGCGGGGTCCAAGAGACCCAGTACTTC
CDR3aa: CASSARASGVQETQYF
d_gene: TRBD2
abundance: .
j_gene: TRBJ2-5
v_gene: TRBV3-1

CDR3nt: TGTGCCAGCAGCTTAGAACTAGCGGGACGTCCGTCCGGGGAGCTGTTTTTT
CDR3aa: CASSLELAGRPSGELFF
d_gene: TRBD2
abundance: few
j_gene: TRBJ2-2
v_gene: TRBV7-2

CDR3nt: TGCAGTGCCAACACCGAATTCCCGGGACTAGCGGGCAATGAGCAGTTCTTC
CDR3aa: CSANTEFPGLAGNEQFF
d_gene: TRBD2
abundance: .
j_gene: TRBJ2-1
v_gene: TRBV20-1

CDR3nt: TGTGCCAGCTCTAGAGCGGGGCGGAACACCGGGGAGCTGTTTTTT
CDR3aa: CASSRAGRNTGELFF
d_gene: TRBD2
abundance: few
j_gene: TRBJ2-2
v_gene: TRBV18

CDR3nt: TGTGCCAAAGCCGACAGTAGTTGGGAGACCCAGTACTTC
CDR3aa: CAKADSSWETQYF
d_gene: .
abundance: many
j_gene: TRBJ2-5
v_gene: TRBV7-8

CDR3nt: TGTGCCAGCAGGACCGGGACTAGCGGGAAAGATTACAATGAGCAGTTCTTC
CDR3aa: CASRTGTSGKDYNEQFF
d_gene: TRBD2
abundance: .
j_gene: TRBJ2-1
v_gene: TRBV12-3/TRBV12-4

CDR3nt: TGTGCCAGCAGTTTCTTGACAAATCAAGAGACCCAGTACTTC
CDR3aa: CASSFLTNQETQYF
d_gene: .
abundance: few
j_gene: TRBJ2-5
v_gene: TRBV6-6

CDR3nt: TGTGCCAGCAGCCAAGCGGCGGCAGGGGCTTCCTACGAGCAGTACTTC
CDR3aa: CASSQAAAGASYEQYF
d_gene: .
abundance: few
j_gene: TRBJ2-7
v_gene: TRBV4-2